This T cell receptor (beta chain) came from a study of blood T cell repertoires in COVID-19. At the level of the study: Researchers got acute and convalescent COVID-19 samples from the United States, Italy and Spain.

Clones were sequenced by immunoSEQ multiplex PCR, and TCRdb holds only the in-frame ones, with some missing. Here the sample spans about 250,000 clones, roughly 84% being singletons. This CDR3 is built from 14 residues. The J segment lost 2 bases and the V segment lost 5 bases, leaving 6 bases of the junction unmatched. Per germline, CDR1 LGHDT and CDR2 YNNKEL (reference sequence). The specimen was peripheral blood. The sequence was collected from a human donor with COVID-19, enrolled during active disease. The donor label of this sample is uncertain. The V gene is TRBV3-1 (or the pseudogene TRBV3-2), the J gene TRBJ2-7; 7 nucleotides line up with TRBD1. CDR3 DNA: TGTGCCAGCAGCTTCCGACAGGGCACCTACGAGCAGTACTTC. This gives the protein CASSFRQGTYEQYF.